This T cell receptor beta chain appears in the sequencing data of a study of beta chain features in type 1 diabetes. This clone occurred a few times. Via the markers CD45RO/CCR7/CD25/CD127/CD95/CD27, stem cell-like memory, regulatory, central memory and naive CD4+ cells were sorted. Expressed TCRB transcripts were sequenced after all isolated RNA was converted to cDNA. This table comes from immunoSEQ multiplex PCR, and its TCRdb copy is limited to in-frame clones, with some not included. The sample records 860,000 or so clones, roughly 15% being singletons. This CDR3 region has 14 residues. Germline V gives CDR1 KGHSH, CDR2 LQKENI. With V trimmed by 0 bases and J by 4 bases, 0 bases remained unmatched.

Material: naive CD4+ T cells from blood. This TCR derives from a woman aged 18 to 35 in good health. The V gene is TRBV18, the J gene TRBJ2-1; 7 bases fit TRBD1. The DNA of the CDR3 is TGTGCCAGCTCACCACCGACAGGGTACAATGAGCAGTTCTTC. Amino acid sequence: CASSPPTGYNEQFF.